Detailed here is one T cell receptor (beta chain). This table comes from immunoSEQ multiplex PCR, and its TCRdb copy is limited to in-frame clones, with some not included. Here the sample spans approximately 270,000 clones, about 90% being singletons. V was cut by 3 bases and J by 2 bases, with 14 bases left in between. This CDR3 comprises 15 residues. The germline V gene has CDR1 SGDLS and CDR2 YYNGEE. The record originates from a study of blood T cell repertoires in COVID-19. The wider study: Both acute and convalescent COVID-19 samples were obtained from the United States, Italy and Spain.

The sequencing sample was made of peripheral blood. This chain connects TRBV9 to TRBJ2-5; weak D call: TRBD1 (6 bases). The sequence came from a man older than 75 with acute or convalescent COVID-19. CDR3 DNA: TGTGCCAGCAGCGGAGCAGGGGTTGTTCAAGAGACCCAGTACTTC. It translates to CASSGAGVVQETQYF.